The 4 T cell receptor beta chains reported below all come from one sample, sequenced in a study of spatial heterogeneity in lung cancer. Study conclusions and caveats: One measure, the expanded intratumoral alpha and beta TCR count, tracked tumor mutation counts.

A single record per CDR3 protein comes from TCRdb applying MiXCR to the 5' RACE reads. The table has 1,000 to 1,500 distinct CDR3 sequences, approximately 14% seen once. Which antigens these TCRs recognize remains unknown. Time point here: sample taken at primary tumor resection. The sample consisted of lung tumor tissue, taken at surgery. The receptors were gathered from a male donor with early-stage non-small cell lung cancer.

The table lists this clonotype with many counts. Little can be read into the size of this beta chain, an off-target read in a library designed for alpha chains. This chain joins TRBV6-5 and TRBJ2-1, with TRBD1 as a possible D gene (6 bases). The germline CDR1 and CDR2 sequences are MNHEY and SVGAGI. V lost 10 bases and J lost 7, with 17 bases in between. The CDR3 has 13 amino acids. The CDR3 region has the DNA TGTGCCACCTCCAGGGGTCTGAGGAATGAGCAGTTCTTC. Translating it yields CATSRGLRNEQFF.

This clonotype is categorized as medium-sized. As an off-target read in a library built for alpha chains, this beta chain has a frequency of little significance. This chain joins TRBV12-3 or TRBV12-4 and TRBJ2-2; 10 positions match TRBD1. This CDR3 contains 15 residues. V gave up 6 bases and J gave up 1 base; unmatched junction bases: 2. The CDR3 loop is CASRRDRGNTGELFF. The CDR3 region has the DNA TGTGCCAGCAGAAGGGACAGGGGGAACACCGGGGAGCTGTTTTTT.

This clonotype was seen ten or more times. This beta chain is a stray read from a library made for alpha chains; its abundance is not meaningful. This chain links TRBV11-2 with TRBJ2-7; the D is unclear. The V end lost 0 bases, the J end lost 5 bases, and 11 bases lay between the germline ends. In germline, CDR1 is SGHAT, CDR2 FQNNGV. This CDR3 has 14 residues. The CDR3 DNA is TGTGCCAGCAGCTTAGATGGCAGTTTGGACGAGCAGTACTTC. Amino acids: CASSLDGSLDEQYF.

This clonotype was observed at least ten times. This beta chain appears as a stray read in a library generated for alpha chains; its size is not informative. The chain joins TRBV6-1 to TRBJ2-4, with D perhaps given as TRBD1 or TRBD2 (5 bases each). Germline loops: CDR1 MNHNS, CDR2 SASEGT. The length of the CDR3 is 17 residues. The V end lost 4 bases, the J end lost 0 bases, and 16 bases lay between the germline ends. The CDR3 loop is CASSVGRDPIAKNIQYF. The CDR3 DNA is TGTGCCAGCAGTGTTGGCCGGGACCCTATAGCCAAAAACATTCAGTACTTC.